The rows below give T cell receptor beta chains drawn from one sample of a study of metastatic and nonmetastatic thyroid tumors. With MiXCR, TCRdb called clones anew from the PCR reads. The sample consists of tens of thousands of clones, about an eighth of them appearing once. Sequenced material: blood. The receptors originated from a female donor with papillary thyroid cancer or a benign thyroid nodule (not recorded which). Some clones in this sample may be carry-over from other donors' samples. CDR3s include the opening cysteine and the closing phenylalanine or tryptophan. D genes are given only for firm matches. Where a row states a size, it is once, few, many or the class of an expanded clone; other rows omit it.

TGTGCCACCAGTGATTTGAGGGGAAACACCGGGGAGCTGTTTTTT CATSDLRGNTGELFF many TRBV24-1 . TRBJ2-2
TGCGCCAGCAGCTTGGCCCTAGCGGGAGTGGTCACCGGGGAGCTGTTTTTT CASSLALAGVVTGELFF . TRBV5-1 TRBD2 TRBJ2-2
TGCAGTGCTAGAATCCTAGCGGGGACCGGCACAGATACGCAGTATTTT CSARILAGTGTDTQYF many TRBV20-1 TRBD2 TRBJ2-3
TGCGCCAGCAGCTTGGACAGGTTGACTGAAGCTTTCTTT CASSLDRLTEAFF . TRBV5-1 . TRBJ1-1
TGCAGTGCTAGTTCGACTAGCGGGGGAGATACGCAGTATTTT CSASSTSGGDTQYF many TRBV20-1 TRBD2 TRBJ2-3
TGTGCCAGCAGCCCACGGACAGGGGGATTCACAGATACGCAGTATTTT CASSPRTGGFTDTQYF many TRBV11-2 TRBD1 TRBJ2-3
TGTGCCAGCAGCACTATTTGGCTAGCGGAGAGCTCCTACAATGAGCAGTTCTTC CASSTIWLAESSYNEQFF many TRBV7-8 TRBD2 TRBJ2-1
TGTGCCAGCAGACGGGACAGGACGAACACTGAAGCTTTCTTT CASRRDRTNTEAFF many TRBV6-1 TRBD1 TRBJ1-1
TGTGCCAGCAGTTACTCCCTAGGGGCTGGAAACACCATATATTTT CASSYSLGAGNTIYF few TRBV6-2/TRBV6-3 . TRBJ1-3
TGTGCCAGCAGCTTACAACAGGGGGCGAACACCGGGGAGCTGTTTTTT CASSLQQGANTGELFF many TRBV5-6 TRBD1 TRBJ2-2
TGTGCCATCAGTGAGTTTCCTCTTAGTAGAAATGAAAAACTGTTTTTT CAISEFPLSRNEKLFF many TRBV10-3 . TRBJ1-4
TGTGCCAGCAGCTTAGATGGGGACAGGGTAGATACGCAGTATTTT CASSLDGDRVDTQYF many TRBV11-2 TRBD1 TRBJ2-3
TGTGCCAGCTCACAACAGGGGGCGCGGGATTCACCCCTCCACTTT CASSQQGARDSPLHF many TRBV18 TRBD1 TRBJ1-6
TGTGCCAGCAGTGAGACGAGACAACGAGAGACCCAGTACTTC CASSETRQRETQYF many TRBV25-1 . TRBJ2-5
TGCAGCGTTGCCGGGGACTTAAATCAGCCCCAGCATTTT CSVAGDLNQPQHF many TRBV29-1 . TRBJ1-5
TGTGCCAGCAGTTACTTAGGGACCGTAAATGAGCAGTTCTTC CASSYLGTVNEQFF many TRBV6-5 . TRBJ2-1
TGTGCCTGGAGACCCGGGGCCACCTATGGCTACACCTTC CAWRPGATYGYTF many TRBV30 . TRBJ1-2
TGTGCCAGCAGTTACGACATTCAGAACACTGAAGCTTTCTTT CASSYDIQNTEAFF few TRBV6-5 . TRBJ1-1
TGCAGTGCTAGAGACCGGCGGGCGAATAATTCACCCCTCCACTTT CSARDRRANNSPLHF many TRBV20-1 . TRBJ1-6
TGCAGTGCTAGTGGTGTTGGGTCCTTC CSASGVGSF . TRBV20-1 . TRBJ2-5
TGCGCCAGCAGCGCCCCAGGCCCGGCGGGTGGAAACACCATATATTTT CASSAPGPAGGNTIYF many TRBV5-1 . TRBJ1-3
TGCGCCAGCAGCCAAAGTAGGACTTTCACAGATACGCAGTATTTT CASSQSRTFTDTQYF many TRBV4-3 . TRBJ2-3
TGTGCCAGCAGGGCAGGGGGTCGGTTGTTTTTT CASRAGGRLFF . TRBV6-1 TRBD1 TRBJ2-2
TGCGCCAGCAGCTTGTCATTGGCGGGAGGGCCAGGGGAGCAGTTCTTC CASSLSLAGGPGEQFF many TRBV5-1 TRBD2 TRBJ2-1
TGTGCCAGCAGCCCGGGACAGGGTCACACCGGGGAGCTGTTTTTT CASSPGQGHTGELFF few TRBV27 TRBD1 TRBJ2-2
TGCGCCAGCAGCCAATCCGGGAACGGGGGCACAGATACGCAGTATTTT CASSQSGNGGTDTQYF many TRBV4-1 . TRBJ2-3
TGTGCCAGCAGTGAAGAGGCCGGGAGAAAACTGTTTTTT CASSEEAGRKLFF many TRBV6-1 . TRBJ1-4
TGCGCCAGCAGCTTTCTTCACCCGGGACGTAACACCGGGGAGCTGTTTTTT CASSFLHPGRNTGELFF many TRBV5-1 . TRBJ2-2
TGCAGTGCTACGGAATACTCGAACACCGGGGAGCTGTTTTTT CSATEYSNTGELFF many TRBV20-1 . TRBJ2-2
TGTGCCAGCAGCCAAGCCCCCGGGACAGGGGGCGAGCAGTACTTC CASSQAPGTGGEQYF many TRBV3-1 TRBD1 TRBJ2-7
TGTGCCAGCAGCCCGCAGGGGCAGGGGAGCGAGCAGTACTTC CASSPQGQGSEQYF few TRBV5-4 . TRBJ2-7
TGTGCCAGCAGCTCATTAACTAGCGGGACCGACAATGAGCAGTTCTTC CASSSLTSGTDNEQFF many TRBV11-3 TRBD2 TRBJ2-1
TGTGCCAGCAGCCCCAGTAGGGATTCACCCTTCCACTTT CASSPSRDSPFHF many TRBV7-9 . TRBJ1-6
TGCAGTGCTAGTGGAAGCACAGATACGCGGTATTTT CSASGSTDTRYF few TRBV20-1 . TRBJ2-3
TGCGCCAGCAGCGAGACAGGGGGCTCCTACAATGAGCAGTTCTTC CASSETGGSYNEQFF many TRBV5-1 TRBD1 TRBJ2-1
TGTGCCAGCAGCTTGTCAGGCTCTTACCCCAATCAGCCCCAGCATTTT CASSLSGSYPNQPQHF . TRBV5-8 . TRBJ1-5
TGTGCCAGCAGTTTGGGGGGAAGCAATCAGCCCCAGCATTTT CASSLGGSNQPQHF . TRBV27 . TRBJ1-5
TGTGCCAGTACAAGTGGGGATTCACCCCTCCACTTT CASTSGDSPLHF many TRBV6-1 . TRBJ1-6
TGTGCCAGCAGCACGCGTTCGGGGGGGTCTGGGGCCAACGTCCTGACTTTC CASSTRSGGSGANVLTF many TRBV11-2 TRBD2 TRBJ2-6
TGCGCCAGCAGCCAAGCAGTTCTGGGGACCCAGTACTTC CASSQAVLGTQYF many TRBV4-3 . TRBJ2-5
TGCGCCAGCAGCGGCGGACTCGAGCCTTTCTACGAGCAGTACTTC CASSGGLEPFYEQYF many TRBV4-1 . TRBJ2-7
TGTGCCAGCAGTTACGCCTCCTACGAGCAGTACTTC CASSYASYEQYF many TRBV6-2/TRBV6-3 . TRBJ2-7
TGTGCCAGCAGCTTAGCTCCTGGGGGTGCGGGTGCCCTCTCCTACAATGAGCAGTTCTTC CASSLAPGGAGALSYNEQFF many TRBV7-8 . TRBJ2-1
TGCGCCAGCATCCCCTTCGACAGACCATCCTACGAGCAGTACTTC CASIPFDRPSYEQYF . TRBV27 . TRBJ2-7
TGTGCCAGCAGCTTGGGGGGGTCTAGCAATCAGCCCCAGCATTTT CASSLGGSSNQPQHF many TRBV5-6 . TRBJ1-5
TGTGCCAGCAGTTACAACGGGGAGAACTCACCCCTCCACTTT CASSYNGENSPLHF few TRBV6-6 . TRBJ1-6
TGTGCCAGCAGCACGACGGGGGGCCCGACCCAGTACTTC CASSTTGGPTQYF many TRBV13 . TRBJ2-5
TGTGCCAGCAGCGCGACACCAGCGCGGGCCGGGGAGACCCAGTACTTC CASSATPARAGETQYF . TRBV9 . TRBJ2-5
TGTGCCACCTCCTCTGGAAACACCATATATTTT CATSSGNTIYF few TRBV28 . TRBJ1-3
TGCGCCAGCACCCCTTTGGCGCCGGGTGGGGGCGAGCAGTACTTC CASTPLAPGGGEQYF . TRBV6-1 . TRBJ2-7
TGTGCCAGCTCACCACCGTTGGCTAGCGGAAACTACAATGAGCAGTTCTTC CASSPPLASGNYNEQFF many TRBV18 TRBD2 TRBJ2-1
TGTGCCAGCACCGGGACAGGAATAGAGTCTCAGCCCCAGCATTTT CASTGTGIESQPQHF many TRBV28 TRBD1 TRBJ1-5
TGTGCCAGCAGTTTATCGGGGGGACAGGGTTTATTCGGGGAGCTGTTTTTT CASSLSGGQGLFGELFF many TRBV27 TRBD1 TRBJ2-2
TGTGCCAGCAGTTACTACGGTGGGGGTGGGGCCAACGTCCTGACTTTC CASSYYGGGGANVLTF many TRBV6-2/TRBV6-3 . TRBJ2-6